The 16 T cell receptor beta chains below all came from one sample that was sequenced in a study of Ad26.COV2.S vaccination and SARS-CoV-2 variants. Data came from immunoSEQ multiplex PCR; TCRdb stores just in-frame clones and leaves some out. The sample lists about 400,000 clones; over 75% were seen once. Stated treatment: some 19 received Ad26.COV2.S at low or high dose, single or two shots; about 5 received placebo; per-sample allocation not given. It was on day 63 after the first vaccine or placebo injection that samples were taken. Sequencing used peripheral blood, obtained in a trial of Ad26.COV2.S vaccine versus placebo. The receptors here all came from a person aged 18-65 years who received the Ad26.COV2.S COVID-19 vaccine or a placebo.

J is TRBJ2-2 and V is TRBV5-4, with 8 nucleotides matching TRBD2. CDR3 length equals 18 residues. Germline values: CDR1 SGHNT, CDR2 YYREEE (reference sequence). Unmatched junction bases numbered 15, after V lost 4 bases and J lost 4 bases. CDR3 loop: CASSPTAGGPSGTGELFF. The CDR3 nucleotides are TGTGCCAGCAGCCCCACCGCGGGGGGCCCTTCGGGCACCGGGGAGCTGTTTTTT.

The genes are TRBV7-9 and TRBJ2-2; D is ambiguous. The CDR3 is 12 residues long. V lost 6 bases and J 2 bases, leaving 4 bases between the germline ends. Looked up from germline, CDR1 is SEHNR and CDR2 is FQNEAQ (reference sequence). The CDR3 DNA sequence: TGTGCCAGCAGGAGTAACACCGGGGAGCTGTTTTTT. It codes for CASRSNTGELFF. Filled out from reference TRBV7-9 and TRBJ2-2, the complete variable domain reads DTGVSQNPRHKITKRGQNVTFRCDPISEHNRLYWYRQTLGQGPEFLTYFQNEAQLEKSRLLSDRFSAERPKGSFSTLEIQRTEQGDSAMYLCASRSNTGELFFGEGSRLTVL.

The chain is built from TRBV7-6 and TRBJ2-7, with D perhaps matching TRBD2 (5 bases). V was pared by 6 bases and J by 5 bases, with 11 bases between. Germline-derived CDR1 and CDR2 are SGHVS and FNYEAQ. This CDR3 is built from 12 residues. The CDR3 protein is CASSVVGDEQYF. The CDR3 DNA follows: TGTGCCAGCAGTGTCGTGGGAGACGAGCAGTACTTC.

This chain links TRBV5-1 with TRBJ2-1; 11 positions agree with TRBD1. Germline V gene lookup returns CDR1 SGHRS and CDR2 YFSETQ. The CDR3 contains 17 residues. V lost 0 bases, J lost 3 bases, and 5 bases stayed unmatched. The CDR3 DNA sequence: TGCGCCAGCAGCTTGGGCCGCGGGACAGGGGGCTACAATGAGCAGTTCTTC. Translation gives CASSLGRGTGGYNEQFF.

J is TRBJ1-4 and V is TRBV5-1; D remains ambiguous. Germline V gives CDR1 SGHRS, CDR2 YFSETQ. This CDR3 region has 15 residues. V dropped 0 bases and J dropped 4 bases, with 10 bases sitting between them. Here the CDR3 reads CASSLGQGRNEKLFF. The CDR3 DNA follows: TGCGCCAGCAGCTTGGGCCAAGGCCGTAATGAAAAACTGTTTTTT.

This rearrangement joins TRBV3-1 (or the pseudogene TRBV3-2) to TRBJ2-1; no firm D call. The CDR3 spans 14 residues. V lost 8 bases and J 8 bases, leaving 19 bases between the germline ends. Germline V gene lookup returns CDR1 LGHDT and CDR2 YNNKEL (reference sequence). CDR3 sequence: CASGRAGSLYEQFF. In DNA, the CDR3 is TGTGCCAGCGGTAGGGCCGGTTCTCTGTATGAGCAGTTCTTC.

V is TRBV19 and J is TRBJ2-3; D is possibly TRBD1 (6 bases). The V gene's germline CDR1 is LNHDA and CDR2 SQIVND (reference sequence). The CDR3 is made up of 15 amino acids. V gave up 6 bases and J gave up 1 base, with 14 bases separating them. The CDR3 DNA sequence: TGTGCCAGTAGCCAGGGGTCTGGTGGCACAGATACGCAGTATTTT. Amino acid sequence: CASSQGSGGTDTQYF.

This sequence joins TRBV5-6 and TRBJ1-5; D perhaps matches TRBD1 (5 bases). This CDR3 spans 15 amino acids. Germline loops: CDR1 SGHDT, CDR2 YYEEEE. The ends were cut back, 3 bases at V and 1 base at J, with 11 bases in the middle. The CDR3 bases are TGTGCCAGCAGCTCGGGACCTGGGAGCAATCAGCCCCAGCATTTT. Translated: CASSSGPGSNQPQHF.

V gene TRBV20-1 combines with J gene TRBJ1-5; 10 bases align to TRBD1. Germline trimming cut 3 bases from V and 10 bases from J; bases unmatched to any gene: 9. Looked up from germline, CDR1 is DFQATT and CDR2 is SNEGSKA (reference sequence). CDR3 length: 14 amino acids. CDR3 in amino acids: CSASFRDRGTPQHF. DNA for the CDR3: TGCAGTGCTAGTTTCCGGGACAGGGGAACTCCCCAGCATTTT.

The V gene is TRBV5-1, the J gene TRBJ1-1; possible D gene TRBD1, 6 bases. CDR1 and CDR2 from the germline V gene are SGHRS and YFSETQ. The V end was cut by 3 bases, the J end by 1 base, with 10 bases between. This CDR3 is 14 amino acids long. CDR3 in DNA: TGCGCCAGCAGCTCCCAGGGGCCGAACACTGAAGCTTTCTTT. It yields the protein CASSSQGPNTEAFF.

The CDR3 reads CASSSPGQGKTQYF. CDR3 DNA: TGTGCCAGCAGCTCACCGGGCCAAGGGAAGACCCAGTACTTC. The V call is TRBV5-5, the J call TRBJ2-5, with D unclear. The CDR3 is made up of 14 amino acids. With 3 bases removed from V and 6 bases from J, the gap between germline ends came to 15 bases. CDR1 is SGHKS, CDR2 YYEKEE, per germline (reference sequence).

This clone was counted once. Different DNA sequences within this sample yield the same CDR3. The gene calls are TRBV20-1 and TRBJ2-7; D is undetermined. V was pared by 6 bases and J by 0 bases, with 6 bases between. CDR1 DFQATT and CDR2 SNEGSKA come from the germline V gene (reference sequence). This CDR3 region has 11 residues. This CDR3 is CSAEDSYEQYF. CDR3 nucleotide sequence: TGCAGTGCGGAAGACTCCTACGAGCAGTACTTC.

J is TRBJ1-1 and V is TRBV4-3, with D maybe TRBD1 (6 bases). V lost 0 bases and J 7 bases, leaving 9 bases between the germline ends. The CDR3 loop spans 13 amino acids. Germline V CDR1 and CDR2: LGHNA, YSLEER. DNA for the CDR3: TGCGCCAGCAGCCAAGAACGGACAGATGAAGCTTTCTTT. It encodes CASSQERTDEAFF.

This chain connects TRBV5-6 to TRBJ2-3; 9 bases fit TRBD1. From germline, CDR1 is SGHDT and CDR2 YYEEEE. Trimming at V came to 1 base and at J to 0 bases, leaving 3 bases not matched to a gene. This CDR3 has 16 amino acids. CDR3 bases: TGTGCCAGCAGCTTGTTGGGACAGGGAAGCACAGATACGCAGTATTTT. Translated: CASSLLGQGSTDTQYF.

This clone appeared a single time. The J gene is TRBJ2-6, the V gene TRBV2, with TRBD2 as a possible D gene (6 bases). With 4 bases removed from V and 0 bases from J, the gap between germline ends came to 16 bases. Germline CDR1 SNHLY, CDR2 FYNNEI. The CDR3 totals 18 residues. CDR3 DNA: TGTGCCAGCAGTGGTAAAGGTTGGGGACTCTCTGGGGCCAACGTCCTGACTTTC. Translation gives CASSGKGWGLSGANVLTF.

The CDR3 reads CASRLGQGAAYEQYF. The CDR3 DNA is TGTGCCAGCAGACTCGGACAGGGGGCAGCCTACGAGCAGTACTTC. The chain is built from TRBV6-5 and TRBJ2-7, with TRBD1 matching 11 bases. The CDR3 covers 15 residues. Trimming removed 6 bases from V and 2 bases from J; junction bases left unmatched: 6. Per germline, CDR1 MNHEY and CDR2 SVGAGI.